The clone carrying this TCR beta chain was counted ten times or more. These data are taken from a study of human T cells and chemical hapten exposure. From the RACE reads, TCRdb called clonotypes with MiXCR, one entry per CDR3 protein. The sample records 70,000 to 95,000 distinct CDR3 sequences, 7% to 9.5% being singletons. CDR3 length: 18 residues. Time point defined: healthy volunteer bleed at 6 weeks. The starting material, unfractionated whole blood, was used for total RNA extraction. The sequenced sample consisted of whole blood. The source of this sequence is a female donor in good health. Some clones in this sample may be carry-over from other donors' samples. The rearrangement links TRBV21-1 to TRBJ1-2. TRBV21-1 is noted as a pseudogene. CDR3 region: CASSTTPTEQFRGYGYTF. CDR3 nucleotide sequence: TGTGCCAGCAGCACCACACCCACAGAGCAATTTCGGGGCTATGGCTACACCTTC.